The 23 T cell receptor beta chains below were found in one sample sequenced in a study of blood T cell repertoires in COVID-19. TCRdb's copy holds only in-frame clones and misses some; the assay was immunoSEQ multiplex PCR. The sample has some 320,000 clones, approximately 90% seen once; the top ten hold 3.9%. The sequencing sample was made of PBMCs or T cells enriched from blood (not recorded which). These receptors were obtained from a young woman who had been exposed to COVID-19.

Comment on this clone: This sample also contains other DNA sequences that code for the same CDR3. The V and J genes are TRBV18 and TRBJ1-3; D is unresolved. Between the trimmed V and J ends, which lost 3 bases and 4 bases, there was a span of 10 bases. Per the germline V gene, CDR1 is KGHSH and CDR2 is LQKENI. The CDR3 extends over 14 amino acids. The CDR3 is CASSPPSVGNTIYF. DNA of the CDR3: TGTGCCAGCTCACCCCCCTCTGTCGGAAACACCATATATTTT.

The CDR3 reads CASPFGTGDREQPQHF. The CDR3 DNA follows: TGTGCCAGCCCATTTGGGACTGGGGACAGGGAGCAGCCCCAGCATTTT. The chain has TRBV12-1 and TRBJ1-5; the D call TRBD1 from the table was never checked on the DNA. TRBV12-1 is flagged as a pseudogene. This CDR3 region has 16 residues.

The J gene is TRBJ1-5, the V gene TRBV27; weak D call: TRBD1 (5 bases). The CDR3 covers 15 residues. With 0 bases removed from V and 0 bases from J, the gap between germline ends came to 6 bases. Germline V gene lookup returns CDR1 MNHEY and CDR2 SMNVEV (reference sequence). CDR3 sequence: CASSLSGDSNQPQHF. In DNA, the CDR3 is TGTGCCAGCAGTTTATCAGGGGATAGCAATCAGCCCCAGCATTTT.

The genes are TRBV24-1 and TRBJ1-1, with D possibly being TRBD1 (5 bases). The germline V gene encodes CDR1 KGHDR and CDR2 SFDVKD. The CDR3 sequence is 17 residues long. The V end was cut by 4 bases, the J end by 1 base, with 18 bases between. For the CDR3, the DNA is TGTGCCACCAGTGAACCATGGCACAGGCGAGGGAACACTGAAGCTTTCTTT. Amino acid sequence: CATSEPWHRRGNTEAFF.

The V and J genes are TRBV27 and TRBJ1-6; TRBD1 might be the D (5 bases). Germline V CDR1 and CDR2: MNHEY, SMNVEV (reference sequence). The CDR3 is 16 residues long. Trimming removed 0 bases from V and 6 bases from J, with 12 bases in between. The CDR3 DNA reads as TGTGCCAGCAGTTTATCGGGTTTGCAGGGTAATTCACCCCTCCACTTT. Protein: CASSLSGLQGNSPLHF.

V is TRBV27 and J is TRBJ1-2, with 8 nucleotides matching TRBD1. Looked up from germline, CDR1 is MNHEY and CDR2 is SMNVEV (reference sequence). V dropped 6 bases and J dropped 6; count of bases not matched to a gene: 6. The CDR3 loop spans 13 amino acids. The DNA for the CDR3 is TGTGCCAGCAGCCTCAGGGGGCTAGATGGCTACACCTTC. Translation gives CASSLRGLDGYTF.

This clone occurred a few times. The rearrangement uses TRBV7-2 and TRBJ2-7; TRBD1 matches at 7 bases. The germline V gene encodes CDR1 SGHTA and CDR2 FQGNSA. V lost 5 bases, J lost 4 bases, and 5 bases stayed unmatched. The CDR3 spans 13 residues. The CDR3 sequence: CASSPTGLYEQYF. The DNA for the CDR3 is TGTGCCAGCAGCCCGACAGGGTTATACGAGCAGTACTTC. The variable domain in full, with the rest retrieved from reference TRBV7-2 and TRBJ2-7, is GAGVSQSPSNKVTEKGKDVELRCDPISGHTALYWYRQSLGQGLEFLIYFQGNSAPDKSGLPSDRFSAERTGGSVSTLTIQRTQQEDSAVYLCASSPTGLYEQYFGPGTRLTVT.

The chain couples TRBV6-2 or TRBV6-3 to TRBJ1-5; 7 bases fit TRBD1. The CDR3 extends over 18 amino acids. Germline V CDR1 and CDR2: MNHEY, SVGEGT. V shed 0 bases and J 2 bases; nucleotides not matched to a gene: 10. As DNA, the CDR3 is TGTGCCAGCAGTTACTCGACTTCTAGGGGGCAGGGCAATCAGCCCCAGCATTTT. This codes for CASSYSTSRGQGNQPQHF.

The chain couples TRBV2 to TRBJ1-1; D gene unclear. Looked up from germline, CDR1 is SNHLY and CDR2 is FYNNEI. V was trimmed by 7 bases and J by 3 bases, leaving 12 bases between them. This CDR3 spans 13 amino acids. In DNA, the CDR3 is TGTGCCAGCACGAATTCCGGGGACACTGAAGCTTTCTTT. Protein sequence: CASTNSGDTEAFF.

The genes are TRBV9 and TRBJ1-6; TRBD1 agrees at 8 bases. V trimming: 3 bases; J trimming: 10 bases; junction bases outside the gene matches: 9. The CDR3 consists of 15 residues. The germline gives CDR1 SGDLS, CDR2 YYNGEE. This CDR3 reads CASSALGQGWSPLHF. The CDR3 DNA sequence: TGTGCCAGCAGCGCTCTCGGACAGGGCTGGTCACCCCTCCACTTT.

The chain's CDR3 is CASEGTDTQYF. CDR3 bases: TGTGCCAGTGAGGGCACAGATACGCAGTATTTT. The chain recombines TRBV19 with TRBJ2-3; D is ambiguous. The CDR3 is made up of 11 amino acids. V lost 8 bases to trimming and J lost 1 base, with 4 bases between them. The germline CDR1 and CDR2 sequences are LNHDA and SQIVND (reference sequence).

For this clone: One end of the junction varies from germline; a read error may be responsible. The genes are TRBV4-3 and TRBJ1-1, with D hard to call. CDR1 and CDR2 (germline): LGHNA, YSLEER. This CDR3 region has 15 residues. The CDR3 DNA is TGCGCCAGCAGTCAAGATGGACTGAGGAACACTGAAGCTTTCTTT. Protein: CASSQDGLRNTEAFF.

This chain's CDR3 is CASSLTSGGRSAKNIQYF. The CDR3 bases are TGTGCCAGCAGCTTAACTAGCGGGGGGAGGTCGGCCAAAAACATTCAGTACTTC. The chain combines TRBV7-2 with TRBJ2-4; 12 bases align to TRBD2. Germline CDR1 reads SGHTA; CDR2 reads FQGNSA. V dropped 2 bases and J dropped 1; count of bases not matched to a gene: 6. The CDR3 runs to 18 residues.

The chain has TRBV4-1 and TRBJ2-2, with 9 bases that match TRBD2. The CDR3 runs 16 residues. Germline CDR1 MGHRA, CDR2 YSYEKL. V was pared by 2 bases and J by 5 bases, with 6 bases of the junction left unmatched. In DNA form, the CDR3 reads TGCGCCAGCAGCCAAATCCACGGACTAGCGACCGGGGAGCTGTTTTTT. Translated: CASSQIHGLATGELFF.

On this clone: Other DNA variants within this sample encode the same CDR3. The J gene is TRBJ2-3, the V gene TRBV5-1, with D possibly being TRBD1 (5 bases). This CDR3 contains 12 residues. Trimming took off 0 bases at V and 6 bases at J, with 5 bases between the two ends. Germline values: CDR1 SGHRS, CDR2 YFSETQ. CDR3 amino acids: CASSLDRDTQYF. The CDR3 nucleotides are TGCGCCAGCAGCTTGGACAGGGATACGCAGTATTTT.

This chain uses TRBV10-3 with TRBJ2-7; TRBD1 matches 8 bases. Germline lookup yields CDR1 ENHRY and CDR2 SYGVKD. V lost 5 bases to trimming and J lost 0 bases; unmatched junction nucleotides: 6. CDR3 length equals 15 residues. This chain's CDR3 is CAISTPGQDSYEQYF. In DNA, the CDR3 is TGTGCCATCAGTACCCCGGGACAGGACTCCTACGAGCAGTACTTC.

The chain combines TRBV6-2 or TRBV6-3 with TRBJ2-7; 8 bases map to TRBD1. The germline V gene has CDR1 MNHEY and CDR2 SVGEGT. The V and J ends lost 6 bases and 2 bases, in that order; junction bases with no gene match: 6. The CDR3 covers 14 residues. The CDR3 loop is CASSHRQGPYEQYF. CDR3 bases: TGTGCCAGCAGCCATAGACAGGGGCCCTACGAGCAGTACTTC.

The table lists this clone with a few counts. The rearrangement links TRBV5-1 to TRBJ1-6, with unresolved D. Germline-derived CDR1 and CDR2 are SGHRS and YFSETQ. V dropped 0 bases and J dropped 8 bases, with 9 bases sitting between them. CDR3 length equals 14 residues. CDR3 amino acids: CASSLVSRDSPLHF. CDR3 coding DNA: TGCGCCAGCAGCTTGGTTTCACGCGATTCACCCCTCCACTTT.

The CDR3 is CASSQARGAGNTIYF. CDR3 sequence (DNA): TGCGCCAGCAGCCAAGCGCGGGGGGCCGGAAACACCATATATTTT. The chain links TRBV4-3 to TRBJ1-3, with a tentative D call TRBD1 (6 bases). V lost 1 base to trimming and J lost 4 bases, with 11 bases between them. CDR1 LGHNA and CDR2 YSLEER come from the germline V gene. The CDR3 covers 15 residues.

This clone is a singleton in its sample. The gene calls are TRBV4-2 and TRBJ2-2; 15 nucleotides agree with TRBD2. The V and J ends lost 2 bases and 3 bases, in that order; junction bases with no gene match: 10. This CDR3 contains 20 residues. The V gene's germline CDR1 is LGHNA and CDR2 YNFKEQ. The CDR3 nucleotides are TGTGCCAGCAGCCAACTCGGGACTAGCGGGGGGCCTCTCTACACCGGGGAGCTGTTTTTT. Translating it yields CASSQLGTSGGPLYTGELFF.

This chain joins TRBV19 and TRBJ2-7; 8 bases align to TRBD2. The CDR3 loop spans 15 amino acids. With 6 bases clipped from V and 3 bases from J, the junction kept 10 bases outside the gene matches. Germline loops: CDR1 LNHDA, CDR2 SQIVND (reference sequence). In nucleotides, the CDR3 is TGTGCCAGTAGCTATTCCGGGACTAGTCTCTACGAGCAGTACTTC. Its translation: CASSYSGTSLYEQYF.

The rearrangement links TRBV5-5 to TRBJ1-1, with 9 bases aligning to TRBD1. CDR1 is SGHKS and CDR2 is YYEKEE in the germline V gene (reference sequence). V gave up 4 bases and J gave up 3 bases; unmatched junction bases: 7. This CDR3 comprises 15 residues. CDR3 bases: TGTGCCAGCAGCACCCCGGGACAGGGAGACACTGAAGCTTTCTTT. This gives the protein CASSTPGQGDTEAFF.

This rearrangement joins TRBV30 to TRBJ1-2; the D is unclear. Trimming took 0 bases from V and 5 from J, leaving 13 bases between them. Germline V CDR1 and CDR2: GTSNPN, SVGIG (reference sequence). The CDR3 sequence is 14 residues long. Written as DNA, the CDR3 is TGTGCCTGGAGTGTGTTGCGGGGAGGGTATGGCTACACCTTC. Translation gives CAWSVLRGGYGYTF.